This T cell receptor beta chain derives from a study of regulatory T cells in long-lasting Graves disease. In the study overall: Graves' patients (newly diagnosed) had been on antithyroid drugs under 3 months. Study-wide results and caveats: Persistent patients shared more public clonotypes (approximately 2,500) than new patients (under 1,000). Having only a small sample size may have limited accuracy.

This clonotype occurred many times. Its antigen is unknown. Arm-PCR of CDR3 regions and iRepertoire HTBI primers were the basis on which TCR beta libraries were built. TCRdb called the multiplex PCR reads again in MiXCR, with one record for every CDR3 protein. The sample includes 400,000 to 500,000 distinct CDR3 sequences, around 17% of them seen just once. Time point: newly diagnosed GD, antithyroid drugs for less than 3 months. Extracted RNA from PBMCs served as the source of the TCR library. Patients came through an endocrinology department, and that department was in Xi'an, China. These same data were also listed under a study on T cells in Graves' hyperthyroidism and ophthalmopathy.

Sample: peripheral blood mononuclear cells (PBMCs), taken at new diagnosis, from a patient treated with antithyroid drugs. This TCR came from a woman younger than 30 with Graves disease.

The CDR3 region has the DNA TGTGCCAGCAGTTTATTGAGCGGGAGGGTATACAATGAGCAGTTCTTC. Residues: CASSLLSGRVYNEQFF. V and J are TRBV28 and TRBJ2-1, with 10 bases lining up with TRBD2. The CDR3 extends over 16 amino acids. Trimming at V came to 1 base and at J to 4 bases, leaving 4 bases not matched to a gene. Germline-derived CDR1 and CDR2 are MDHEN and SYDVKM.